The subject of this entry is one TCR beta chain. This clone's antigen is unknown. No much larger clone exists at a distance of one base, and base qualities are not known. Blood RNA was extracted from unsorted whole blood using TRIzol reagent, and germline DNA was obtained with the DNeasy Blood & Tissue kit. Patients had chronic HBV infection and were treatment-naive at sampling. Approximately 3.8 milliliters of peripheral blood were collected into K2EDTA tubes before surgery. Using a constant-region primer and ProtoScript II reverse transcriptase, TCRbeta-specific cDNA was reverse-transcribed from around 520 ng total RNA. The TCRbeta libraries were prepared through three rounds of nested multiplex PCR following a slightly modified ARM-PCR procedure. Each of the first two PCR rounds ran for approximately 11 cycles using multiplex TRBV1-TRBV30 forward primers together with a Cbeta reverse primer. Sample barcodes and Illumina adapters were added in a final 25-cycle PCR using Deep VentR polymerase. Before sequencing, amplicons of 200-500 bp were purified from gel using a QIAquick gel extraction kit. The TCRbeta amplicons were sequenced with 250-bp paired-end reads on an Illumina HiSeq 2500. The authors' analysis ran thus. Quality trimming of reads was performed with Trimmomatic v0.33, and paired reads were merged with FLASH v1.2.11 so that full CDR3 sequences could be recovered. V, D and J germline segments were assigned to the rearranged TCRbeta sequences by MiGEC v1.2.1b. Clonotype statistics and Shannon-Wiener diversity indices were calculated with VDJtools v1.0.0. To reduce sampling bias, subsequent analyses other than the diversity analysis used only the 250 most abundant clonotypes in each sample. The raw public data were reprocessed by TCRdb itself: fastp quality trimming at Q25, MiXCR clonotype calling, in-frame beta chains only. Merged by CDR3 protein, the rows form single entries marked with the most common genes and DNA. The V and J calls, along with clone size, are taken from TCRdb and not from the paper's own processing. The sample table shows approximately 210,000 distinct CDR3 sequences, and 65% are seen once. Of the sample, 6% to 8.5% is held by the ten largest clones.

The sample comes from a study of tumor-infiltrating lymphocytes in primary liver carcinoma (dated by TCRdb to about 2017). Background for the entire study: Between late 2015 and 2016, a few patients in China with histopathologically diagnosed primary liver carcinoma had surgical resection. TCRbeta repertoire sequencing covered roughly 35 specimens from 5 patients: some 25 tumor regions, 5 adjacent noncancerous liver tissues and 5 peripheral blood samples. Repertoires from technical replicates were highly reproducible, with mean shared-clone rates approximately 0.88 and correlation coefficients above 0.95. The five patients had tumors staged T1-T3 N0M0, with maximum diameters ranging from 4.2 to 10 cm. TCRbeta repertoire sequencing, expression microarrays and whole-exome sequencing were combined in the study across five regions of each liver tumor, with adjacent normal tissue and blood also included. Hepatocellular carcinoma (four) or combined HCC and intrahepatic cholangiocarcinoma (one) was present in the five patients, who were three men and two women aged 30 to 69 years. Roughly 3.5 to 7.13 million productive TCRbeta reads were obtained per sample, and no significant difference in read depth was found between tissue types.

Broad study findings and their caveats: Compared with blood, tumors had a significantly larger share of the repertoire taken up by the top 250 clones (p = 0.039). Only the TCR beta chain was sequenced, which likely underestimates true repertoire diversity because unpaired alpha chains were not captured. Pairs of tumor regions showed greater repertoire overlap (mean around 35%) than tumor-adjacent pairs (17%) or tumor-blood pairs (roughly 15%), which is consistent with antigen-driven expansion. Since the samples were bulk and unsorted, there was no way to compare CD4+ and CD8+ T cell repertoires. With just 4 or 5 patients in the study, the authors point out that the findings should be validated in a larger study.

The germline V gene yields SGHTA for CDR1 and FQGTGA for CDR2. Germline trimming amounts to 2 bases on V and 0 bases on J, with 5 as the count of junction bases outside the gene matches. The CDR3 contains 17 residues, cysteine and phenylalanine counted. The DNA shown is the 51-base CDR3, in frame from base 1. Sequencing input: peripheral blood. The rearrangement joined TRBV7-3 to TRBJ2-1; 9 of the junction bases match TRBD2. This TCR was sampled from a woman aged 60-75 years with primary liver carcinoma and hepatitis B virus infection. The nucleotide sequence is given as TGTGCCAGCAGCTTAGGGCTAGCGGGAATCTCCTACAATGAGCAGTTCTTC. It codes for CASSLGLAGISYNEQFF.